This T cell receptor beta chain was captured in a study of cytomegalovirus exposure and HLA in healthy donors. Primers included in the PCR were 60 Vbeta and 13 Jbeta primers. Sequencing was performed with immunoSEQ multiplex PCR; in TCRdb, only in-frame clones are kept and a portion is missing. The sample has around 130,000 clones; 65% to 75% are singletons. CDR3 length equals 13 residues. Trimming removed 2 bases at V and 3 bases at J, with 7 bases between. Germline CDR1 is SEHNR and CDR2 is FQNEAQ (reference sequence). This clonotype was sampled from a middle-aged man in good health and CMV-seropositive. The chain uses TRBV7-9 and TRBJ1-1; D is uncertain. Sequenced sample: PBMCs. The CDR3 sequence is CASSLREDTEAFF. The DNA for the CDR3 is TGTGCCAGCAGCTTACGGGAGGACACTGAAGCTTTCTTT.